One T cell receptor (beta chain) is described in this entry. It has no known antigen specificity. No clone much larger than this one lies a single base away; base qualities are absent. Reading the germline V gene gives CDR1 KGHDR and CDR2 SFDVKD. V is reduced by 0 bases and J by 4 bases, leaving a spacing of 6 bases between them. Its CDR3 holds 14 amino acids, cysteine through phenylalanine. Solely the CDR3 DNA is kept, with 42 bases framed from the first base. The sample belongs to a study of response to subunit inactivated influenza vaccine (dated 2018 in TCRdb). Regarding the research as a whole: Deep quantitative profiling of the T cell receptor repertoire was used in the study to follow responses to a trivalent subunit inactivated influenza vaccine.

Library preparation was by RT-PCR. The instrument was an Illumina HiSeq 2500. TCRdb handled the public reads itself, with Q25 trimming in fastp and clone calling in MiXCR, and kept productive beta chains. One record per CDR3 amino acid sequence lists the most common genes and DNA. Present in this sample are hundreds of thousands of distinct CDR3 sequences, 11% of which were seen just once. Roughly 11% of the sample rests with the top ten. On the study overall, not on this receptor specifically: The authors suggested that each seasonal influenza vaccination may recruit only a limited number of new T cells.

This sample was also put to use in a study of T cells expressing NK-cell markers. As the second publication notes: 5'RACE template switching, by which a universal primer site and unique molecular identifiers were added, was used to make TCR beta cDNA libraries. Three sorted T-cell subsets (CD3+CD56+NKG2C+, CD3+CD56+NKG2C- and CD3+CD56-NKG2C+) from fewer than 10 donors had their TCR beta-chain repertoires profiled. Among the eight sequenced donors, only one was HCMV-seronegative, while the other seven were HCMV-seropositive. In several experiments an anti-gammadeltaTCR antibody was added to restrict sorting to alphabetaTCR-expressing T cells. In more than five donors, the dominant CD3+CD56+NKG2C+ clonotypes ranked among the top 10 CD8+ clonotypes, making up roughly 1.0-7.0% of CD8+ T cells. Those dominant clonotypes were again the most abundant among CD3+CD56-NKG2C+ cells in a handful of donors, at about 28.3-65%. It remained unclear whether the expanded NKG2C-expressing T cell clones were specific for HCMV antigens. Randomly selected healthy volunteers, three men and five women, were used as the eight sequenced donors. A commercial ELISA kit detecting HCMV-specific IgG in serum was used to determine HCMV serostatus. Peripheral blood mononuclear cells were isolated from blood by Ficoll density gradient centrifugation. For five or six donors, unsorted PBMC were also used to sequence bulk peripheral blood T-cell repertoires. cDNA synthesis was primed from the TCR beta constant segment and was followed by two successive PCR amplification steps. Illumina HiSeq 2000/2500, MiSeq or NextSeq was used to sequence libraries as 2 x 150 bp reads. Reads were demultiplexed and grouped by UMI with MIGEC, and clonotypes were assembled and quantified with MiTCR. To exclude erroneous sequences, only TCR cDNA sequences supported by at least two reads were retained. The tcR package was used for downstream repertoire analysis, with clonotypes matched between fractions based on CDR3 nucleotide sequence plus V segment. VDJmatch was used to annotate antigen specificity against VDJdb, with one amino acid substitution in CDR3 permitted.

The sequences come from PBMCs from blood, collected on the day of vaccination. The receptor was isolated from a man aged 45-60 years who received an inactivated influenza vaccine. Donor details come from another sample of the same person, matched by shared clones. Recombination joined TRBV24-1 with TRBJ1-5, with the identity of the D gene unclear. The CDR3 protein sequence reads: CATSDLKGNQPQHF. At the DNA level, the sequence is TGTGCCACCAGTGATTTGAAGGGAAATCAGCCCCAGCATTTT.